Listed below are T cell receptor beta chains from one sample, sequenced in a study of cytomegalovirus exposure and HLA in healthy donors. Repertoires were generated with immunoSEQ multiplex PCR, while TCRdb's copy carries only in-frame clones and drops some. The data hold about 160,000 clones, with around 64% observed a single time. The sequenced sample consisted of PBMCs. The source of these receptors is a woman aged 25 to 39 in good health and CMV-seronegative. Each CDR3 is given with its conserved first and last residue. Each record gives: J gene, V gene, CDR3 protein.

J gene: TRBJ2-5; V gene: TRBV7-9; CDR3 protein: CASSLARILETQYF
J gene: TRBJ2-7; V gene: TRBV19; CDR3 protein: CASSIGQDTTYEQYF
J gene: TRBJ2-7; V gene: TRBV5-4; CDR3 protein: CASSLEGAYYEQYF
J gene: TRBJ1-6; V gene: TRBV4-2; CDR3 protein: CASSQEARSPLHF
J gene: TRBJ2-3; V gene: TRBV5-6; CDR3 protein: CASSSTGGARTDTQYF
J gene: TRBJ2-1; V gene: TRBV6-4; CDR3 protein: CASSLAGGGLNEQFF
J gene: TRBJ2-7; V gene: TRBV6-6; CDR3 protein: CASSYSEALSSYEQYF
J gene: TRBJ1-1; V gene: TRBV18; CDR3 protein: CASSPFDSSNTEAFF
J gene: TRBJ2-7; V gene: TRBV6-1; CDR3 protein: CASSPRTASYEQYF
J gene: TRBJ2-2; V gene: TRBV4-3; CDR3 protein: CASSQQGLSNTGELFF